These 14 T cell receptor beta chains came from one sample sequenced in a study of T cells in women clearing cervical HPV infection. Only in-frame clones appear in the TCRdb table, and some are missing; sequencing was by immunoSEQ multiplex PCR. Its clone listing holds about 22,000 clones. Sequencing was performed on blood buffy coat. The receptors were sampled from a woman aged 18 to 75 with a cervical HPV16 infection that either progressed to CIN3+ or cleared (not recorded which).

Remarks on this clone: Read data end 3 residues before the CDR3 end; the end is taken from the germline J gene. This chain uses TRBV29-1 with TRBJ2-3; 11 bases are a match to TRBD2. This CDR3 has 14 residues. Per the germline V gene, CDR1 is SQVTM and CDR2 is ANQGSEA. CDR3 protein: CSGVGTSGRETQYF. CDR3 DNA, as far as it was read: TGCAGCGGGGTAGGGACTAGCGGTCGGGAGACG.

As concerns this clone: Read data end 3 residues before the CDR3 end; the end is taken from the germline J gene. V gene TRBV4-2 combines with J gene TRBJ1-5, with a tentative D call TRBD1 (6 bases). The CDR3 consists of 15 residues. V gave up 0 bases and J gave up 6 bases, with 12 bases separating them. Germline V gene sequence: CDR1 LGHNA, CDR2 YNFKEQ. The CDR3 sequence: CASSQETGQFQPQHF. The DNA read from the CDR3 is TGTGCCAGCAGCCAAGAGACGGGACAATTTCAGCCC.

CDR3 amino acids: CASRRTGEGYGYTF. CDR3 DNA, as far as it was read: TGTGCCAGCAGGCGGACAGGAGAGGGATATGGC. This chain connects TRBV2 to TRBJ1-2, with 7 bases aligning to TRBD1. The sequenced fragment ends 3 residues before the CDR3 boundary, so the rest is inferred from the germline J gene. There are 14 residues in the CDR3. Germline values: CDR1 SNHLY, CDR2 FYNNEI. V was pared by 6 bases and J by 5 bases, with 9 bases of the junction left unmatched.

Notes on this clone: The read ends 3 residues shy of where the CDR3 ends; the end is completed using the germline J gene. V gene TRBV7-9 combines with J gene TRBJ2-7; possible D gene TRBD2, 5 bases. Deletions cut 4 bases from V and 5 bases from J, with 12 bases between. The germline gives CDR1 SEHNR, CDR2 FQNEAQ (reference sequence). CDR3 size: 13 residues. The CDR3 region is CASSSPTRDEQYF. Partial CDR3 DNA: TGTGCCAGCAGCTCCCCAACTAGGGACGAG.

As to this clone: The read ends 3 residues before the CDR3 terminus; that terminus is restored from the germline J gene. V gene TRBV6-2 or TRBV6-3 combines with J gene TRBJ2-5, with D possibly matching TRBD1 (5 bases). V was trimmed by 6 bases and J by 5 bases, leaving 19 bases between them. Germline V gene lookup returns CDR1 MNHEY and CDR2 SVGEGT. The CDR3 totals 15 residues. Partial CDR3 DNA: TGTGCCAGCAGCATCCTAGGGGCAATAGGGGAGACC. Translation gives CASSILGAIGET. The entire CDR3 protein reads CASSILGAIGETQYF.

On this clone itself: The observed sequence ends 3 residues before the CDR3 terminus, with the missing tail filled in from the germline J gene. The chain has TRBV20-1 and TRBJ2-1; 9 bases match TRBD2. Losses at the gene ends were 1 base for V and 4 bases for J; bases not matched to a gene: 11. Germline CDR1 DFQATT, CDR2 SNEGSKA (reference sequence). The CDR3 is 17 residues long. The CDR3 sequence is CSARGLAGGLVYNEQFF. CDR3 bases read: TGCAGTGCTAGAGGATTGGCGGGGGGGCTCGTGTACAATGAG.

The CDR3 reads CASSSGQVYNSPLHF. The part of the CDR3 DNA that was read is TGTGCCAGCAGCTCGGGACAGGTCTATAATTCACCC. The rearrangement joins TRBV7-9 to TRBJ1-6, with TRBD1 matching over 8 bases. The read ends 3 residues before the CDR3 terminus; that terminus is restored from the germline J gene. The CDR3 loop spans 15 amino acids. The junction had 2 bases not matched to a gene; V was cut back by 4 bases and J by 3 bases. The V gene's germline CDR1 is SEHNR and CDR2 FQNEAQ (reference sequence).

About this clone itself: From the germline J gene comes the end of the CDR3, since the read stops 3 residues before it. The V gene is TRBV5-4, the J gene TRBJ1-1; D perhaps matches TRBD1 (5 bases). Germline CDR1 reads SGHNT; CDR2 reads YYREEE (reference sequence). V was pared by 1 base and J by 4 bases, with 8 bases between. The CDR3 consists of 13 residues. The DNA read from the CDR3 is TGTGCCAGCAGCTTGTGGGGGGGCACTGAA. Translated: CASSLWGGTE. The CDR3 reads in full as CASSLWGGTEAFF.

Notes on this clone: The read comes to an end 3 residues before the CDR3 does, leaving the germline J gene to fill in the end. The chain uses TRBV19 and TRBJ2-7, with 9 nucleotides matching TRBD2. Trimming took 10 bases from V and 2 from J; bases not matched to a gene: 12. The CDR3 covers 15 residues. CDR1 LNHDA and CDR2 SQIVND come from the germline V gene (reference sequence). The DNA read from the CDR3 is TGTGCCATCAAATCGAGCGGGGGGCAGGCCTACGAG. The encoded protein is CAIKSSGGQAYE. The CDR3 in its entirety is CAIKSSGGQAYEQYF.

This clone is labeled medium-sized based on frequency. The read halts 3 residues ahead of the CDR3 end, with the missing end drawn from the germline J gene. The chain joins TRBV10-3 to TRBJ2-7; 13 bases are a match to TRBD2. Losses at the gene ends were 8 bases for V and 4 bases for J; bases not matched to a gene: 8. The germline gives CDR1 ENHRY, CDR2 SYGVKD. CDR3 length: 15 amino acids. CDR3 bases read: TGTGCCATCCGTCCCGGGACTAGCGGGGTTTACGAG. Protein: CAIRPGTSGVYE. Given in full, the CDR3 is CAIRPGTSGVYEQYF.

In regard to this clone: The CDR3 end falls 3 residues outside the read, so it is completed with the germline J gene. V usage is TRBV20-1 and J usage is TRBJ2-7, with TRBD1 matching over 12 bases. V trimming: 3 bases; J trimming: 4 bases; junction bases outside the gene matches: 1. The CDR3 extends over 13 amino acids. Germline assignment: CDR1 DFQATT and CDR2 SNEGSKA (reference sequence). CDR3 bases read: TGCAGTGCTAGGGGACAGGGGGCTTACGAG. Its translation is CSARGQGAYE. The complete CDR3 sequence is CSARGQGAYEQYF.

Concerning this clone itself: The read is 3 residues too short to cover the CDR3 end, so that end is filled in from the germline J gene. The gene calls are TRBV14 and TRBJ2-5, with D perhaps TRBD2 (6 bases). Germline CDR1 SGHDN, CDR2 FVKESK. The germline V and J ends were trimmed by 0 bases and 0 bases, with 20 bases remaining between them. CDR3 length equals 19 residues. CDR3 amino acids: CASSQEKGSGGPYQETQYF. CDR3 DNA (partial): TGTGCCAGCAGCCAAGAAAAAGGGTCCGGGGGACCGTACCAAGAGACC.

Concerning this clone itself: The read comes to an end 3 residues before the CDR3 does, leaving the germline J gene to fill in the end. V and J are TRBV10-1 and TRBJ2-1; D possibly corresponds to TRBD2 (6 bases). CDR3 length: 15 residues. Trimming left V 5 bases short and J 4 bases short, with 15 bases between. The germline CDR1 and CDR2 sequences are WNHNN and SYGVQD (reference sequence). The CDR3 here is CASSQGSGGYNEQFF. The sequenced CDR3 bases are TGCGCCAGCAGTCAGGGCTCCGGGGGTTACAATGAG.

As to this clone: From the germline J gene comes the end of the CDR3, since the read stops 3 residues before it. This chain joins TRBV29-1 and TRBJ2-7, with D maybe TRBD1 (6 bases). The CDR3 runs to 13 residues. Trimming took 7 bases from V and 1 from J, leaving 14 bases between them. Looked up from germline, CDR1 is SQVTM and CDR2 is ANQGSEA. CDR3 bases read: TGCAGCGCTACCAAGACAGGTTCCTACGAG. Encoded protein: CSATKTGSYE. The CDR3 as a whole reads CSATKTGSYEQYF.